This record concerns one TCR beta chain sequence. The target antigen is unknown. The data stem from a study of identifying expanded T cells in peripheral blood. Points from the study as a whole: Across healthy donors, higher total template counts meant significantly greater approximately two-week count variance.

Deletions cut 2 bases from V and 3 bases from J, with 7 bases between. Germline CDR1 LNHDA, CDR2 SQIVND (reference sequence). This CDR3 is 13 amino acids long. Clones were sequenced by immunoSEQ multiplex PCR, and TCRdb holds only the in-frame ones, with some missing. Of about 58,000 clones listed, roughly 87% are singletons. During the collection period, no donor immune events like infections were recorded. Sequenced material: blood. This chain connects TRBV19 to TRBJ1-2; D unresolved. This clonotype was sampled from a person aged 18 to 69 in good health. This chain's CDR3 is CASSITEDYGYTF. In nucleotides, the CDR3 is TGTGCCAGTAGTATAACGGAAGACTATGGCTACACCTTC.